These T cell receptor beta chains were read from a single sample in a study of response to subunit inactivated influenza vaccine. TCRdb independently ran MiXCR on the RT-PCR reads; one entry per CDR3 protein. Of about 310,000 distinct CDR3 sequences detected, about a fifth appear once; the ten largest clones hold 9.5% to 13%. The source was PBMCs from blood, collected less than 22 months after vaccination. The origin of the receptors is a man in his fifties or sixties who received an inactivated influenza vaccine. CDR3s include the opening cysteine and the closing phenylalanine or tryptophan. Each record gives: J gene, V gene, D gene, clone size, CDR3 DNA, CDR3 protein. A D gene is named only where the DNA matches it firmly. Size tells how often a clone was seen (once, few, many) or the class of an expanded clone, and some rows leave it out.

J gene: TRBJ1-5
V gene: TRBV28
D gene: -
clone size: -
CDR3 DNA: TGTGCCAGCAGAAACCGGGCGGTGAGCAATCAGCCCCAGCATTTT
CDR3 protein: CASRNRAVSNQPQHF

J gene: TRBJ2-1
V gene: TRBV18
D gene: -
clone size: -
CDR3 DNA: TGTGCCAGCTCACCACAAGCAGGGACCCACAATGAGCAGTTCTTC
CDR3 protein: CASSPQAGTHNEQFF

J gene: TRBJ1-2
V gene: TRBV11-2
D gene: TRBD1
clone size: few
CDR3 DNA: TGTGCCAGCAGCTCACCGGGACAGGGGAGGAGAGGCTACACCTTC
CDR3 protein: CASSSPGQGRRGYTF

J gene: TRBJ2-1
V gene: TRBV20-1
D gene: TRBD2
clone size: -
CDR3 DNA: TGCAGTGCTAGACCAACTAGCGGGAGCTACAATGAGCAGTTCTTC
CDR3 protein: CSARPTSGSYNEQFF

J gene: TRBJ2-7
V gene: TRBV5-1
D gene: TRBD2
clone size: -
CDR3 DNA: TGCGCCAGCAGCTTGGGTGGCCCTAGCGGGGGCTACGAGCAGTACTTC
CDR3 protein: CASSLGGPSGGYEQYF

J gene: TRBJ1-4
V gene: TRBV20-1
D gene: -
clone size: few
CDR3 DNA: TGCAGTGCTAGAGATTGGACAGCTAATGAAAAACTGTTTTTT
CDR3 protein: CSARDWTANEKLFF

J gene: TRBJ2-4
V gene: TRBV6-2/TRBV6-3
D gene: TRBD1
clone size: -
CDR3 DNA: TGTGCCAGCAGTACACAGGGGGCGAGAAACATTCAGTACTTC
CDR3 protein: CASSTQGARNIQYF

J gene: TRBJ2-5
V gene: TRBV12-3/TRBV12-4
D gene: -
clone size: -
CDR3 DNA: TGTGCCAGCAGTACCCCGGGGACCGAGATGGGGACCCAGTACTTC
CDR3 protein: CASSTPGTEMGTQYF

J gene: TRBJ1-1
V gene: TRBV16
D gene: -
clone size: many
CDR3 DNA: TGTGCCAGCAGCTCCGACAGTTCACTGAACACTGAAGCTTTCTTT
CDR3 protein: CASSSDSSLNTEAFF

J gene: TRBJ1-1
V gene: TRBV6-5
D gene: -
clone size: few
CDR3 DNA: TGTGCCAGCCCTTCCCCCCAGGGTAAGGCTTTCTTT
CDR3 protein: CASPSPQGKAFF

J gene: TRBJ2-1
V gene: TRBV18
D gene: -
clone size: few
CDR3 DNA: TGTGCCAGCTCACCAGCCGGAGGGGGCTTGGGTGAGCAGTTCTTC
CDR3 protein: CASSPAGGGLGEQFF

J gene: TRBJ2-7
V gene: TRBV20-1
D gene: TRBD2
clone size: many
CDR3 DNA: TGCAGTGCTGGAAAAGCGGGGGGCCGCTACGAGCAGTACTTC
CDR3 protein: CSAGKAGGRYEQYF

J gene: TRBJ1-2
V gene: TRBV28
D gene: TRBD1
clone size: -
CDR3 DNA: TGTGCCAGCAGTTTAAAGGGGGCCCACGGCTACACCTTC
CDR3 protein: CASSLKGAHGYTF

J gene: TRBJ2-7
V gene: TRBV6-2/TRBV6-3
D gene: -
clone size: few
CDR3 DNA: TGTGCCAGCAGTTACCCAGGGTCTACCTACGAGCAGTACTTC
CDR3 protein: CASSYPGSTYEQYF

J gene: TRBJ1-6
V gene: TRBV7-2
D gene: TRBD1
clone size: few
CDR3 DNA: TGTGCCAGCGGGACAGGAAATTCACCCCTCCACTTT
CDR3 protein: CASGTGNSPLHF